This T cell receptor beta chain was captured in a study of post-analysis software for immune sequencing data. Broader study findings: Comparison of patients with controls showed roughly five TRBV segments more frequent in patients, TRBV5-6, TRBV5-1 and TRBV20-1 among them.

Carried by the TCR beta cDNA libraries were unique molecular identifiers. TCRdb called the PCR reads again in MiXCR, with one record for every CDR3 protein. The sample lists 150,000 to 200,000 distinct CDR3 sequences; approximately 30% were seen once. Germline V lookup: CDR1 SNHLY, CDR2 FYNNEI. The CDR3 runs to 16 residues. V lost 8 bases and J lost 7, with 21 bases in between. This clonotype was recorded at least ten times. Antigen specificity is unknown. This sequence originates from a girl aged 5 to 17 with multiple sclerosis. Specimen: blood. This chain joins TRBV2 and TRBJ1-6, with TRBD1 as a possible D gene (5 bases). The CDR3 nucleotides read TGTGCCAGCGGGGGAGAGGACAACCCGAGGAATTCACCCCTCCACTTT. Its translation: CASGGEDNPRNSPLHF.